This entry features one T cell receptor beta chain sequence. Antigen unknown. These data belong to a study of CD8 T cells in Susac syndrome. General study findings and limits: Susac-specific public clones were found in both the total CD8+ and the CD8+ TEMRA repertoires, with some 15 in the former and a few in the latter.

Trimming pared 2 bases from V and 0 bases from J, leaving 8 bases between. This CDR3 is built from 14 residues. Germline V gene lookup returns CDR1 SGHDT and CDR2 YYEEEE. An amount of RNA that ranged from about 0.45 to 1 ug was reverse transcribed with random hexamers. MiXCR was run by TCRdb on the immunoSEQ multiplex PCR reads, yielding one entry per CDR3 protein. Of fewer than 90,000 distinct CDR3 sequences listed, approximately 95% were seen once; the top ten hold about 0.94%. This chain links TRBV5-6 with TRBJ1-1, with D unclear. The clonotype was recovered from a human donor with Susac syndrome. Material for sequencing was CD8+ T cells from PBMCs. This CDR3 reads CASSFDLMNTEAFF. The CDR3 DNA reads as TGTGCCAGCAGCTTCGACTTAATGAACACTGAAGCTTTCTTT. The full variable domain, with the rest looked up from reference TRBV5-6 and TRBJ1-1, is DAGVTQSPTHLIKTRGQQVTLRCSPKSGHDTVSWYQQALGQGPQFIFQYYEEEERQRGNFPDRFSGHQFPNYSSELNVNALLLGDSALYLCASSFDLMNTEAFFGQGTRLTVV.